This T cell receptor (beta chain) is drawn from a study of shared clonotypes between healthy human individuals. V shed 7 bases and J 6 bases; nucleotides not matched to a gene: 13. Germline V gene sequence: CDR1 MDHEN, CDR2 SYDVKM. The CDR3 is 15 residues long. Data came from immunoSEQ multiplex PCR; TCRdb stores just in-frame clones and leaves some out. The sample yields hundreds of thousands of clones, around 75% seen once. The chain recombines TRBV28 with TRBJ2-7, with 9 bases fitting TRBD2. The origin of this receptor is a woman in her thirties or forties in good health. Some clones in this sample may be carry-over from other donors' samples. The specimen was PBMCs. CDR3 nucleotides: TGTGCCAGCACTCTAGCGGGACGTCCTGGAGGCGAGCAGTACTTC. Its translation is CASTLAGRPGGEQYF.